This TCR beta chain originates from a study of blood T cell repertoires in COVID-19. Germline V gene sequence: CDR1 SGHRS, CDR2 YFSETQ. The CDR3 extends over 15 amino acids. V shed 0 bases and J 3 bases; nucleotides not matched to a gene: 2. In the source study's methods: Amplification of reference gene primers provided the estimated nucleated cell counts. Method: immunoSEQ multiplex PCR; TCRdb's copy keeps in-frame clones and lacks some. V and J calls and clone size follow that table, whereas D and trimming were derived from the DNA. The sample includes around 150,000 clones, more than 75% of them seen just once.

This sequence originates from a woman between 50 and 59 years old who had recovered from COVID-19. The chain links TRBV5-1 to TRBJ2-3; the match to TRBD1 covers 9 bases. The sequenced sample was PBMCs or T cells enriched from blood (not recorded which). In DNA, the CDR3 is TGCGCCAGCAGCTTGGGGACAGGGGTTACAGATACGCAGTATTTT. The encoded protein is CASSLGTGVTDTQYF.